This T cell receptor beta chain was sequenced in a study of blood T cells in healthy people across ages. Individuals who donated were healthy Caucasians from Russia aged about 6 to 100. Extraction of total RNA produced a minimum of 5 micrograms from each sample. In germline, CDR1 is GTSNPN, CDR2 SVGIG (reference sequence). V was pared by 0 bases and J by 4 bases, with 10 bases of the junction left unmatched. The CDR3 length is 17 residues. Then a second PCR, running roughly 6 to 11 cycles, was carried out with a sample-barcoded 5' primer and a J-beta primer mix. TCRdb ran MiXCR on the 5' RACE reads and lists one entry per CDR3 protein. The data hold some 880,000 distinct CDR3 sequences, with 30% to 45% observed a single time.

The receptor comes from a young man in good health. The source material was blood. The chain employs TRBV30 and TRBJ2-2; 8 bases match TRBD2. CDR3 coding DNA: TGTGCCTGGAGTGTTCTCCCCAGCGGGGGATTCACCGGGGAGCTGTTTTTT. Its translation is CAWSVLPSGGFTGELFF.